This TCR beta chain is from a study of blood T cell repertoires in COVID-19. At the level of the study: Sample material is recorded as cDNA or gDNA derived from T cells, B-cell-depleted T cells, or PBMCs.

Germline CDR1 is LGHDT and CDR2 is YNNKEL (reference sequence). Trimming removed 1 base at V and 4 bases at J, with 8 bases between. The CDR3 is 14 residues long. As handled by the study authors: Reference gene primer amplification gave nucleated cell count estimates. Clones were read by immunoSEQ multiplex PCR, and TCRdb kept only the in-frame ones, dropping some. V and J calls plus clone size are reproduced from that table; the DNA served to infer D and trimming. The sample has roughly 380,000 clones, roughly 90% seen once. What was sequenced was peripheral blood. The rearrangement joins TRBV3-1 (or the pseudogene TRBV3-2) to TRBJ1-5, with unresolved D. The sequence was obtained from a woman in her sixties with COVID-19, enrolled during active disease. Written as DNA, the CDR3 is TGTGCCAGCAGCCAAGCCTCCGGGAATCAGCCCCAGCATTTT. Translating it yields CASSQASGNQPQHF.